Each of the 20 T cell receptor beta chains below was sequenced from the same sample in a study of CD8 T cells in Susac syndrome. RNA in amounts of roughly 0.5 to 1 ug was reverse transcribed with random hexamers. From the immunoSEQ multiplex PCR reads, TCRdb called clonotypes with MiXCR, one entry per CDR3 protein. The sample comprises 200,000 to 250,000 distinct CDR3 sequences, about 96% of which are singletons, and around 0.099% rests with the top ten. The sample consisted of CD4+ T cells from PBMCs. All receptors derive from a human donor with multiple sclerosis.

The CDR3 nucleotides read TGCGCCAGCAGCTGGGACAGGGGCGAGCAGTACTTC. Encoded protein: CASSWDRGEQYF. V usage is TRBV5-1 and J usage is TRBJ2-7, with 10 bases aligning to TRBD1. V trimming: 3 bases; J trimming: 6 bases; junction bases outside the gene matches: 0. The CDR3 is made up of 12 amino acids. CDR1 SGHRS and CDR2 YFSETQ come from the germline V gene.

The DNA for the CDR3 is TGTGCCAGCAGTTCCCTGGGATCCTCTGGAAACACCATATATTTT. This codes for CASSSLGSSGNTIYF. V is TRBV27 and J is TRBJ1-3; D gene ambiguous. The germline V gene has CDR1 MNHEY and CDR2 SMNVEV (reference sequence). This CDR3 has 15 residues. V was pared by 4 bases and J by 0 bases, with 10 bases between.

This rearrangement joins TRBV7-9 to TRBJ1-1; D unclear. Germline V gene data show CDR1 as SEHNR and CDR2 as FQNEAQ (reference sequence). V dropped 5 bases and J dropped 4 bases, with 14 bases sitting between them. The CDR3 is 14 amino acids. CDR3 bases: TGTGCCAGCAGCGGCCAAGGGTTTGGCACTGAAGCTTTCTTT. Translation: CASSGQGFGTEAFF.

The V call is TRBV2, the J call TRBJ2-5; possible D gene TRBD2, 5 bases. The germline gives CDR1 SNHLY, CDR2 FYNNEI. V gave up 6 bases and J gave up 2 bases, with 10 bases separating them. The CDR3 consists of 13 residues. The CDR3: CASRRSGQETQYF. The CDR3 DNA sequence: TGTGCCAGCAGGCGGAGCGGACAAGAGACCCAGTACTTC.

This clonotype has only one observation. This rearrangement joins TRBV5-6 to TRBJ1-2, with D hard to call. V dropped 3 bases and J dropped 7 bases, with 7 bases sitting between them. The CDR3 runs 11 residues. CDR1 is SGHDT, CDR2 YYEEEE, per germline. In nucleotides, the CDR3 is TGTGCCAGCAGCTACCTGGCTGGCTACACCTTC. This gives the protein CASSYLAGYTF.

The chain combines TRBV2 with TRBJ1-5, with 9 bases identical to TRBD1. In germline, CDR1 is SNHLY, CDR2 FYNNEI. Unmatched junction bases numbered 3, after V lost 4 bases and J lost 5 bases. The CDR3 is 14 residues long. The CDR3 spells CASSVQGAHQPQHF. In nucleotides, the CDR3 is TGTGCCAGCAGTGTACAGGGGGCCCATCAGCCCCAGCATTTT. Drawing the rest from reference TRBV2 and TRBJ1-5, the complete variable domain is EPEVTQTPSHQVTQMGQEVILRCVPISNHLYFYWYRQILGQKVEFLVSFYNNEISEKSEIFDDQFSVERPDGSNFTLKIRSTKLEDSAMYFCASSVQGAHQPQHFGDGTRLSIL.

This chain connects TRBV12-3 or TRBV12-4 to TRBJ2-1; the match to TRBD2 covers 8 bases. Germline trimming cut 6 bases from V and 6 bases from J; bases unmatched to any gene: 10. This CDR3 contains 15 residues. This chain's CDR3 is CASSPSRGASNEQFF. In nucleotides, the CDR3 is TGTGCCAGCAGCCCCTCGCGGGGGGCGAGCAATGAGCAGTTCTTC.

The chain is built from TRBV7-9 and TRBJ2-3; tentatively, D is TRBD1 or TRBD2 (5 bases each). CDR1 and CDR2 from the germline V gene are SEHNR and FQNEAQ (reference sequence). Trimming removed 3 bases from V and 1 base from J, with 11 bases in between. The CDR3 has 15 amino acids. The CDR3 coding sequence is TGTGCCAGCAGCTTCCATGGGGGAGGCACAGATACGCAGTATTTT. Its protein product is CASSFHGGGTDTQYF.

The gene calls are TRBV7-9 and TRBJ1-2, with TRBD1 identical over 12 bases. J was trimmed by 8 bases and V by 5 bases; bases with no gene match: 9. Per germline, CDR1 SEHNR and CDR2 FQNEAQ (reference sequence). This CDR3 comprises 15 residues. CDR3 protein: CASSPPGQGAGGYTF. CDR3 DNA: TGTGCCAGCAGCCCCCCGGGACAGGGGGCTGGCGGCTACACCTTC.

The V gene is TRBV3-1, the J gene TRBJ1-5; D gene uncertain. This CDR3 is built from 15 residues. Germline V gene sequence: CDR1 LGHDT, CDR2 YNNKEL (reference sequence). V lost 0 bases to trimming and J lost 0 bases, with 6 bases between them. CDR3 amino acids: CASSQDAYSNQPQHF. The CDR3 nucleotides are TGTGCCAGCAGCCAAGACGCATATAGCAATCAGCCCCAGCATTTT. The whole variable domain, filled in from reference TRBV3-1 and TRBJ1-5, reads DTAVSQTPKYLVTQMGNDKSIKCEQNLGHDTMYWYKQDSKKFLKIMFSYNNKELIINETVPNRFSPKSPDKAHLNLHINSLELGDSAVYFCASSQDAYSNQPQHFGDGTRLSIL.

V gene TRBV30 combines with J gene TRBJ1-5; D is unresolved. The CDR3 runs 13 residues. Trimming removed 0 bases at V and 2 bases at J, with 5 bases between. Germline assignment: CDR1 GTSNPN and CDR2 SVGIG (reference sequence). The CDR3 region is CAWSVRGNQPQHF. The DNA of the CDR3 is TGTGCCTGGAGTGTACGGGGCAATCAGCCCCAGCATTTT.

This chain uses TRBV29-1 with TRBJ1-1; TRBD1 matches 7 bases. The CDR3 is 13 residues long. After removal of 6 bases from V and 5 bases from J, the junction contained 9 bases not matched to a gene. CDR1 and CDR2 from the germline V gene are SQVTM and ANQGSEA. CDR3 sequence: CSVATGDRTEAFF. For the CDR3, the DNA is TGCAGCGTAGCTACAGGGGATAGAACTGAAGCTTTCTTT.

The chain has TRBV15 and TRBJ2-1; no clear D. This CDR3 has 15 residues. Per the germline V gene, CDR1 is LNHNV and CDR2 is YYDKDF (reference sequence). The V gene lost 5 bases and the J gene lost 2 bases, with 13 bases spanning the gap. In DNA, the CDR3 is TGTGCCACCAGCCCCAAGGGCAGGACCTACAATGAGCAGTTCTTC. Residues: CATSPKGRTYNEQFF.

The V call is TRBV19, the J call TRBJ2-2; no definite D call. Looked up from germline, CDR1 is LNHDA and CDR2 is SQIVND (reference sequence). The CDR3 contains 12 residues. Trimming took off 2 bases at V and 6 bases at J, with 4 bases between the two ends. The CDR3 loop is CASSIRAGELFF. CDR3 coding DNA: TGTGCCAGTAGTATAAGGGCCGGGGAGCTGTTTTTT.

The chain carries TRBV30 and TRBJ2-4, with D perhaps TRBD1 (6 bases). Germline values: CDR1 GTSNPN, CDR2 SVGIG (reference sequence). The CDR3 contains 14 residues. Trimming took off 0 bases at V and 6 bases at J, with 12 bases between the two ends. The CDR3 nucleotides are TGTGCCTGGAGTGTCGGGGCAGGGGCAAACATTCAGTACTTC. This sequence encodes CAWSVGAGANIQYF.

The V gene is TRBV20-1, the J gene TRBJ1-4; 10 nucleotides align to TRBD1. Trimming took 0 bases from V and 7 from J; bases not matched to a gene: 2. Germline CDR1 reads DFQATT; CDR2 reads SNEGSKA (reference sequence). There are 14 residues in the CDR3. The CDR3 DNA sequence: TGCAGTGCTAGAGAGACAGGGGGCGTTGAAAAACTGTTTTTT. Protein: CSARETGGVEKLFF.

The chain combines TRBV27 with TRBJ2-4; D not resolved. With 4 bases removed from V and 0 bases from J, the gap between germline ends came to 10 bases. The V gene's germline CDR1 is MNHEY and CDR2 SMNVEV (reference sequence). This CDR3 contains 15 residues. The DNA for the CDR3 is TGTGCCAGCAGTTCGGCCCGTTTAGCCAAAAACATTCAGTACTTC. It translates to CASSSARLAKNIQYF.

The genes are TRBV6-5 and TRBJ2-3; 7 nucleotides agree with TRBD2. V was clipped by 8 bases and J by 6 bases; unmatched bases: 2. CDR1 is MNHEY and CDR2 is SVGAGI in the germline V gene. This CDR3 spans 11 amino acids. Here the CDR3 reads CASGRGDTQYF. The CDR3, as DNA: TGTGCCAGCGGGCGGGGGGATACGCAGTATTTT.

The genes are TRBV24-1 and TRBJ2-1, with a possible D match to TRBD2 (5 bases). This CDR3 spans 16 amino acids. Germline V gene data show CDR1 as KGHDR and CDR2 as SFDVKD. Trimming pared 2 bases from V and 0 bases from J, leaving 10 bases between. The CDR3 nucleotides are TGTGCCACCAGTGATTCCGGGGTAGGCTCCTACAATGAGCAGTTCTTC. Translated: CATSDSGVGSYNEQFF.

The V call is TRBV5-4, the J call TRBJ2-7; 8 nucleotides align to TRBD1. Germline lookup yields CDR1 SGHNT and CDR2 YYREEE (reference sequence). The CDR3 covers 15 residues. J gave up 0 bases and V 2 bases, and 4 bases lay outside the gene matches. DNA of the CDR3: TGTGCCAGCAGCTTAGGACAGGGTTTCTCCTACGAGCAGTACTTC. Translating it yields CASSLGQGFSYEQYF.